This TCR beta chain was identified during a study of blood T cells in healthy people across ages. Sample-barcoded 5' priming and a J-beta primer mix drove a second PCR of about 6 to 12 cycles. Each TCR beta cDNA got a 12-nucleotide random molecular identifier. Using its own MiXCR run on the 5' RACE reads, TCRdb lists one record per CDR3 protein. The profile shows around 940,000 distinct CDR3 sequences, roughly half of them singletons. V dropped 1 base and J dropped 6 bases, with 11 bases sitting between them. The CDR3 loop spans 14 amino acids. CDR1 is SGHTA, CDR2 FQGNSA, per germline. This clonotype was sampled from a woman in her sixties in good health. Specimen: blood. The V gene is TRBV7-2, the J gene TRBJ2-3; unclear D gene. CDR3 sequence: CASSLVEFPDTQYF. CDR3 coding DNA: TGTGCCAGCAGCTTAGTGGAGTTTCCGGATACGCAGTATTTT.